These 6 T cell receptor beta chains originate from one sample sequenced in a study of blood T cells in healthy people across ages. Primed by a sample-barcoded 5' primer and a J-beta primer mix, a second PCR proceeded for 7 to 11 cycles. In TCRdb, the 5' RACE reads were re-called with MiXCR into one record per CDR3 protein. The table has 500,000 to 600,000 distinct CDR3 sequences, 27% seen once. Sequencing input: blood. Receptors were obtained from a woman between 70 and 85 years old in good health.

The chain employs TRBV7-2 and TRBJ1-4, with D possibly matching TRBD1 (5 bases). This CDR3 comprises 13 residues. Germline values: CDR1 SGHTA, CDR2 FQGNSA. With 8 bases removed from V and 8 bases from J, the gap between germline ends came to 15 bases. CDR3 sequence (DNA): TGTGCCAGCCGCCGGGGGGATCGCGAAAAACTGTTTTTT. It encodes CASRRGDREKLFF.

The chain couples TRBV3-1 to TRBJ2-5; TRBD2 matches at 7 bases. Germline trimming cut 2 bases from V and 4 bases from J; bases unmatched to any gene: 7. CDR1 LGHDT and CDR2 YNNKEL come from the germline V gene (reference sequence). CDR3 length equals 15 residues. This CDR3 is CASSQQRGWGETQYF. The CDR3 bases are TGTGCCAGCAGCCAACAGCGGGGTTGGGGAGAGACCCAGTACTTC.

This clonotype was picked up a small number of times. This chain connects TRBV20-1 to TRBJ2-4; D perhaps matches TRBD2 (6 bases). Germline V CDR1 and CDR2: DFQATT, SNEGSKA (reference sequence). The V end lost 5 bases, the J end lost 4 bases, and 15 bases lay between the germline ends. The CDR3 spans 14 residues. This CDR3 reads CSALSTGRKNIQYF. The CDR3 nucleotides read TGCAGTGCTTTATCAACCGGGAGAAAAAACATTCAGTACTTC.

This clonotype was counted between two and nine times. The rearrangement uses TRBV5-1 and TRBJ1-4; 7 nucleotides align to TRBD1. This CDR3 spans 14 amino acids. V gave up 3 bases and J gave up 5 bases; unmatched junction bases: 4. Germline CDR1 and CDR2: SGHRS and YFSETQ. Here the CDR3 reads CASSSDRINEKLFF. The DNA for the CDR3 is TGCGCCAGCAGCTCGGACAGGATAAATGAAAAACTGTTTTTT.

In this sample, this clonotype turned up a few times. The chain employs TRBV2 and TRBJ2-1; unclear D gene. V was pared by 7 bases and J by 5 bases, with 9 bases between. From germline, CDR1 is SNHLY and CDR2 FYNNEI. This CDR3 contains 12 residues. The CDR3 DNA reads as TGTGCCAGCACAAGGGCTAACAATGAGCAGTTCTTC. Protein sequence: CASTRANNEQFF.

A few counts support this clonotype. CDR3 coding DNA: TGCAGTGCAGTAGCGGGGGGGCAAGAGACCCAGTACTTC. Amino acids: CSAVAGGQETQYF. The chain uses TRBV20-1 and TRBJ2-5; 11 bases agree with TRBD2. Trimming at V came to 6 bases and at J to 2 bases, leaving 2 bases not matched to a gene. The germline gives CDR1 DFQATT, CDR2 SNEGSKA (reference sequence). This CDR3 comprises 13 residues.